These 25 T cell receptor beta chains were all obtained from the same sample, sequenced in a study of control samples from healthy donors and cancer patients. Sequenced by immunoSEQ multiplex PCR; TCRdb stores in-frame clones only, minus some. The sample holds approximately 80,000 clones, roughly 91% seen once. Sequencing was carried out using blood. These receptors came from a young man in good health.

The genes are TRBV12-3 or TRBV12-4 and TRBJ2-2, with D uncertain. Trimming stripped 6 bases from V and 6 bases from J, with 11 bases between. This CDR3 comprises 13 residues. This CDR3 is CASRPGSPGELFF. The CDR3 nucleotides read TGTGCCAGCAGGCCGGGCAGCCCCGGGGAGCTGTTTTTT.

The chain uses TRBV24-1 and TRBJ2-1, with TRBD2 identical over 8 bases. The CDR3 extends over 15 amino acids. Germline loops: CDR1 KGHDR, CDR2 SFDVKD. Losses at the gene ends were 2 bases for V and 9 bases for J; bases not matched to a gene: 8. The CDR3 DNA reads as TGTGCCACCAGTGATTCTTGGACTAGCATGGGTGAGCAGTTCTTC. Encoded protein: CATSDSWTSMGEQFF.

The chain employs TRBV11-2 and TRBJ2-2; no reliable D call. The CDR3 consists of 15 residues. Trimming removed 1 base at V and 8 bases at J, with 14 bases between. Germline-derived CDR1 and CDR2 are SGHAT and FQNNGV. This CDR3 reads CASSLGPLLLGELFF. The CDR3 DNA is TGTGCCAGCAGCTTAGGTCCCCTCCTCTTAGGGGAGCTGTTTTTT.

J is TRBJ1-6 and V is TRBV28; D is uncertain. CDR3 length equals 15 residues. Germline values: CDR1 MDHEN, CDR2 SYDVKM. The V and J ends lost 6 bases and 9 bases respectively, with 18 bases between them. The DNA of the CDR3 is TGTGCCAGCAGCCCTGAGGCCCTAGGAAGTTCACCCCTCCACTTT. Its translation: CASSPEALGSSPLHF.

This rearrangement joins TRBV21-1 to TRBJ2-2; the D call of TRBD1 is as the table states it, not checked on the DNA. TRBV21-1 is a documented pseudogene. The CDR3 is made up of 19 amino acids. The DNA of the CDR3 is TGTGCCAGCAGCAACCGGGACAGGGGAAGTAAGCCGAACACCGGGGAGCTGTTTTTT. It specifies CASSNRDRGSKPNTGELFF.

V and J are TRBV5-1 and TRBJ1-1; 9 bases match TRBD1. The CDR3 covers 14 residues. Germline trimming cut 4 bases from V and 5 bases from J; bases unmatched to any gene: 6. Germline assignment: CDR1 SGHRS and CDR2 YFSETQ. The chain's CDR3 is CASSMGQGGTEAFF. The DNA for the CDR3 is TGCGCCAGCAGCATGGGACAGGGCGGGACTGAAGCTTTCTTT.

V is TRBV13 and J is TRBJ1-2; D is possibly TRBD1 (6 bases). V was pared by 0 bases and J by 5 bases, with 13 bases between. Germline loops: CDR1 PRHDT, CDR2 FYEKMQ (reference sequence). CDR3 length: 15 amino acids. The CDR3 sequence is CASSLGGDNWYGYTF. The CDR3 DNA is TGTGCCAGCAGCTTAGGGGGGGACAACTGGTATGGCTACACCTTC.

The rearrangement links TRBV12-5 to TRBJ1-4, with no clear D. Trimming took 5 bases from V and 5 from J, leaving 12 bases between them. This CDR3 is 14 amino acids long. Per the germline V gene, CDR1 is LGHNT and CDR2 is FRNRAP. CDR3 residues: CASGGSGLNEKLFF. CDR3 sequence (DNA): TGTGCTAGTGGTGGCTCCGGGCTGAATGAAAAACTGTTTTTT.

The chain combines TRBV6-1 with TRBJ2-2; either TRBD1 or TRBD2 may fit D (5 bases each). The CDR3 is made up of 16 amino acids. V lost 0 bases to trimming and J lost 5 bases, with 13 bases between them. CDR1 and CDR2 from the germline V gene are MNHNS and SASEGT. The CDR3 DNA sequence: TGTGCCAGCAGTGAAGCGGGGGTTACGAGGACCGGGGAGCTGTTTTTT. Its protein product is CASSEAGVTRTGELFF.

The J gene is TRBJ2-5, the V gene TRBV7-3; maybe TRBD1 (7 bases). Trimming stripped 5 bases from V and 5 bases from J, with 15 bases between. CDR1 SGHTA and CDR2 FQGTGA come from the germline V gene. This CDR3 comprises 14 residues. CDR3 in DNA: TGTGCCAGCAGCCTAGACAGGGAGGTGGAGACCCAGTACTTC. Translation gives CASSLDREVETQYF.

This sequence joins TRBV7-3 and TRBJ1-1; D possibly corresponds to TRBD1 (5 bases). The V end lost 5 bases, the J end lost 0 bases, and 16 bases lay between the germline ends. From germline, CDR1 is SGHTA and CDR2 FQGTGA. The CDR3 spans 16 residues. Here the CDR3 reads CASSPRGGGLNTEAFF. CDR3 sequence (DNA): TGTGCCAGCAGCCCAAGGGGCGGGGGTCTGAACACTGAAGCTTTCTTT.

This clone has more than one count but fewer than ten. CDR3 DNA: TGTGCCAGCAGTCAAACCCAGGGATGGGGTCAGCCCCAGCATTTT. Amino acids: CASSQTQGWGQPQHF. The chain employs TRBV27 and TRBJ1-5; D possibly corresponds to TRBD1 (5 bases). The CDR3 is made up of 15 amino acids. Germline V gives CDR1 MNHEY, CDR2 SMNVEV (reference sequence). The V and J ends lost 5 bases and 6 bases respectively, with 17 bases between them.

V usage is TRBV6-5 and J usage is TRBJ2-1; tentative D call: TRBD2 (6 bases). V dropped 2 bases and J dropped 8 bases, with 13 bases sitting between them. This CDR3 contains 14 residues. CDR1 is MNHEY and CDR2 is SVGAGI in the germline V gene. The CDR3 DNA reads TGTGCCAGCAGTTACAGGCTAGGCGGGGATGAGCAGTTCTTC. This gives the protein CASSYRLGGDEQFF.

The rearrangement uses TRBV9 and TRBJ1-1; D is undetermined. The CDR3 has 16 amino acids. CDR1 is SGDLS, CDR2 YYNGEE, per germline. Deletions cut 0 bases from V and 1 base from J, with 13 bases between. CDR3: CASSVDGRLSNTEAFF. The CDR3 DNA sequence: TGTGCCAGCAGCGTAGACGGCAGACTATCGAACACTGAAGCTTTCTTT.

The count of this clone is one. CDR3 in amino acids: CASSYQQGVQNTIYF. CDR3 sequence (DNA): TGTGCCAGCAGTTACCAACAGGGGGTCCAAAACACCATATATTTT. The rearrangement uses TRBV6-5 and TRBJ1-3; 8 nucleotides align to TRBD1. This CDR3 is 15 amino acids long. V gave up 2 bases and J gave up 6 bases; unmatched junction bases: 6. Germline assignment: CDR1 MNHEY and CDR2 SVGAGI.

The gene calls are TRBV4-3 and TRBJ2-2; the match to TRBD2 covers 8 bases. V lost 5 bases to trimming and J lost 3 bases; unmatched junction nucleotides: 5. The germline V gene encodes CDR1 LGHNA and CDR2 YSLEER. The CDR3 spans 15 residues. In DNA form, the CDR3 reads TGCGCCAGCAGCGATCGGACTAGCTACACCGGGGAGCTGTTTTTT. Its protein is CASSDRTSYTGELFF.

This clone showed up just a few times. This rearrangement joins TRBV4-1 to TRBJ2-1, with 10 positions matching TRBD2. The germline V gene encodes CDR1 MGHRA and CDR2 YSYEKL. This CDR3 spans 16 amino acids. J gave up 4 bases and V 2 bases, and 5 bases lay outside the gene matches. The CDR3 sequence is CASSQPTSGAYNEQFF. The CDR3 nucleotides are TGCGCCAGCAGCCAACCTACTAGCGGGGCTTACAATGAGCAGTTCTTC.

The CDR3 loop is CASSLRTTSGESSGANVLTF. CDR3 sequence (DNA): TGTGCCAGCAGTCTACGAACGACTAGCGGGGAGAGCTCTGGGGCCAACGTCCTGACTTTC. The chain uses TRBV27 and TRBJ2-6, with 11 bases matching TRBD2. CDR3 length: 20 residues. Germline V lookup: CDR1 MNHEY, CDR2 SMNVEV (reference sequence). Trimming cost V 5 bases and J 0 bases; bases outside gene matches: 12.

The J gene is TRBJ2-1, the V gene TRBV4-1; TRBD1 agrees at 10 bases. The V gene's germline CDR1 is MGHRA and CDR2 YSYEKL. CDR3 length: 16 amino acids. The J segment lost 9 bases and the V segment lost 3 bases, leaving 11 bases of the junction unmatched. The CDR3 coding sequence is TGCGCCAGCAGCCAGGAGACAGGGGGCCCAAGGGGTGAGCAGTTCTTC. It encodes CASSQETGGPRGEQFF.

This clone was seen once. V gene TRBV5-1 combines with J gene TRBJ2-5; 11 bases are shared with TRBD2. V lost 5 bases to trimming and J lost 4 bases; unmatched junction nucleotides: 4. Germline CDR1 is SGHRS and CDR2 is YFSETQ. The CDR3 runs 14 residues. CDR3 DNA sequence: TGCGCCAGCAGTTTAGCGGGGGGGCCAGAGACCCAGTACTTC. Translating it yields CASSLAGGPETQYF.

The chain joins TRBV7-9 to TRBJ2-3; TRBD1 aligns across 8 bases. The germline gives CDR1 SEHNR, CDR2 FQNEAQ (reference sequence). The CDR3 has 15 amino acids. The trim removed 5 bases at V and 1 base at J, leaving 5 bases unmatched. The chain's CDR3 is CASSPTGVRTDTQYF. The CDR3 nucleotides are TGTGCCAGCAGCCCGACAGGGGTCCGCACAGATACGCAGTATTTT.

The CDR3 loop is CASSPEGHQETQYF. The CDR3 nucleotides read TGTGCCAGCAGCCCAGAGGGACACCAAGAGACCCAGTACTTC. This chain connects TRBV9 to TRBJ2-5; either TRBD1 or TRBD2 may fit D (5 bases each). With 4 bases removed from V and 0 bases from J, the gap between germline ends came to 10 bases. The CDR3 length is 14 residues. Per germline, CDR1 SGDLS and CDR2 YYNGEE. The complete variable domain, with remaining parts taken from reference TRBV9 and TRBJ2-5, reads DSGVTQTPKHLITATGQRVTLRCSPRSGDLSVYWYQQSLDQGLQFLIQYYNGEERAKGNILERFSAQQFPDLHSELNLSSLELGDSALYFCASSPEGHQETQYFGPGTRLLVL.

The genes are TRBV2 and TRBJ2-3; 9 bases match TRBD2. Per the germline V gene, CDR1 is SNHLY and CDR2 is FYNNEI. There are 15 residues in the CDR3. Losses at the gene ends were 3 bases for V and 4 bases for J; bases not matched to a gene: 5. The CDR3: CASSESSGIADTQYF. The CDR3 DNA reads as TGTGCCAGCAGTGAGTCTAGCGGGATCGCAGATACGCAGTATTTT.

The gene calls are TRBV12-3 or TRBV12-4 and TRBJ1-2; 7 bases line up with TRBD1. This CDR3 is built from 13 residues. V was pared by 5 bases and J by 6 bases, with 6 bases of the junction left unmatched. The CDR3 region has the DNA TGTGCCAGCAGTAACACAGGGGCAGATGGCTACACCTTC. Protein sequence: CASSNTGADGYTF.

V gene TRBV3-1 (or the pseudogene TRBV3-2) combines with J gene TRBJ2-7; 9 bases are shared with TRBD2. The germline gives CDR1 LGHDT, CDR2 YNNKEL (reference sequence). The trim removed 1 base at V and 1 base at J, leaving 8 bases unmatched. The CDR3 sequence is 17 residues long. CDR3 sequence: CASSQGIAGVSSYEQYF. The CDR3 DNA follows: TGTGCCAGCAGCCAAGGGATAGCGGGAGTGTCGTCCTACGAGCAGTACTTC.